The 4 T cell receptor beta chains reported below all come from one sample, sequenced in a study of control samples from healthy donors and cancer patients. Using immunoSEQ multiplex PCR, the repertoire was profiled, and TCRdb retains in-frame clones only, with some absent. The table shows over 120,000 clones, with roughly 94% occurring only once. The sequenced sample was PBMCs. The receptor source for this set is a man between 60 and 70 years old with colorectal cancer.

The chain carries TRBV19 and TRBJ2-3, with 7 bases fitting TRBD1. The CDR3 is made up of 14 amino acids. Per the germline V gene, CDR1 is LNHDA and CDR2 is SQIVND (reference sequence). The trim removed 6 bases at V and 5 bases at J, leaving 8 bases unmatched. The CDR3 nucleotides are TGTGCCAGTAGACCAGGGGGACGTAAAGATACGCAGTATTTT. Protein: CASRPGGRKDTQYF.

The J gene is TRBJ1-5, the V gene TRBV28; D is possibly TRBD1 (6 bases). Germline V gene sequence: CDR1 MDHEN, CDR2 SYDVKM. The V and J ends lost 3 bases and 4 bases respectively, with 16 bases between them. The CDR3 consists of 16 residues. The CDR3 nucleotides are TGTGCCAGCAGTTTGGCGGCAGGGGCCTCAAATCAGCCCCAGCATTTT. Its protein is CASSLAAGASNQPQHF.

The chain is built from TRBV19 and TRBJ2-5; 8 nucleotides line up with TRBD2. CDR3 size: 16 residues. V lost 3 bases, J lost 2 bases, and 8 bases stayed unmatched. Germline V gene lookup returns CDR1 LNHDA and CDR2 SQIVND (reference sequence). The CDR3 region has the DNA TGTGCCAGTAGTATCGGTGCGGGGGGTGGGCAAGAGACCCAGTACTTC. Its translation is CASSIGAGGGQETQYF.

A single count supports this clone. This rearrangement joins TRBV5-6 to TRBJ2-7; 9 nucleotides agree with TRBD1. The germline gives CDR1 SGHDT, CDR2 YYEEEE. The CDR3 has 14 residues. The ends lost 3 bases at V and 0 bases at J; junction bases unmatched: 1. The CDR3 sequence: CASSWGQGSYEQYF. CDR3 DNA: TGTGCCAGCAGCTGGGGACAGGGCTCCTACGAGCAGTACTTC.